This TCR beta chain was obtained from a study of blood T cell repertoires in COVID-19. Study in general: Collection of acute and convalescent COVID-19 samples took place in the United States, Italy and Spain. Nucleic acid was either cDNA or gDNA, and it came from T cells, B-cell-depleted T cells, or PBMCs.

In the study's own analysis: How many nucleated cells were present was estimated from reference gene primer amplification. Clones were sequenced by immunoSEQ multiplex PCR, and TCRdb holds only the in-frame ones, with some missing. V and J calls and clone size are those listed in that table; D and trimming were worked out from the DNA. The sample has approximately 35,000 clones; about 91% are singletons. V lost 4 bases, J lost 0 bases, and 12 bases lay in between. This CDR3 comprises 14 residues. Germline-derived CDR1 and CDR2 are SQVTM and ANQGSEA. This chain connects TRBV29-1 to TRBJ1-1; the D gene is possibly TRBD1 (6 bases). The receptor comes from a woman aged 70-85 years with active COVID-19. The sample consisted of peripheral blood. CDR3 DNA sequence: TGCAGCGTTGGGCGGACAGCTCTGAACACTGAAGCTTTCTTT. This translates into CSVGRTALNTEAFF.